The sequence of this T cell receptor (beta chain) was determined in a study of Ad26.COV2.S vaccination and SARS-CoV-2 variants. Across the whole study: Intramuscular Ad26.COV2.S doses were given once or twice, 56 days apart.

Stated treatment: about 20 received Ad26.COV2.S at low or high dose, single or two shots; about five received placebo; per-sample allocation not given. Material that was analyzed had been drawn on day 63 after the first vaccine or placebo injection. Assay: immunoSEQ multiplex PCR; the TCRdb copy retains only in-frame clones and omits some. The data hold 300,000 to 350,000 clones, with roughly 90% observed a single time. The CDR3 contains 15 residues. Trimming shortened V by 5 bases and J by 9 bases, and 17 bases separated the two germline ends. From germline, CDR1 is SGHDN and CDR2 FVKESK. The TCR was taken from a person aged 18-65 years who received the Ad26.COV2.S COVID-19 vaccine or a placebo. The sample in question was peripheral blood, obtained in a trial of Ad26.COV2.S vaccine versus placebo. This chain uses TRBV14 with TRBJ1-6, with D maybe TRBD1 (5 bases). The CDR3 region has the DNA TGTGCCAGCAGCGTCTCTGGGGGAAGAGTTTCACCCCTCCACTTT. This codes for CASSVSGGRVSPLHF.